Listed below are T cell receptor beta chains from one sample, sequenced in a study of neoadjuvant anti-PD-1 for oral cavity cancer. Clones were read by immunoSEQ multiplex PCR, and TCRdb kept only the in-frame ones, dropping some. The table includes about 16,000 clones, around 69% detected once. The source material was PBMCs, sampled before nivolumab (anti-PD-1) treatment. The receptors originated from a person aged 40 to 85 with oral cavity squamous cell carcinoma. Each CDR3 is given with its conserved first and last residue. A D gene is named only where the DNA matches it firmly. The size entry is marked missing in some rows and otherwise reads once, few, many or a size class.

>TRBJ2-3|TRBD2|TRBV2|few
CASLGTSGSGPTDTQYF
TGTGCCAGCTTAGGGACTAGCGGGTCGGGGCCCACAGATACGCAGTATTTT
>TRBJ2-1|TRBD2|TRBV6-5|NA
CASSYSGLAGLDEQFF
TGTGCCAGCAGTTACTCTGGACTAGCGGGACTCGATGAGCAGTTCTTC
>TRBJ1-2|NA|TRBV6-5|NA
CASSRGVNGYTF
TGTGCCAGCAGTAGAGGGGTGAATGGCTACACCTTC
>TRBJ1-5|NA|TRBV5-6|NA
CASSLPGRDNQPQHF
TGTGCCAGCAGCTTGCCAGGTCGTGACAATCAGCCCCAGCATTTT
>TRBJ2-3|NA|TRBV6-5|NA
CASSTTTDTQYF
TGTGCCAGCAGTACGACCACAGATACGCAGTATTTT
>TRBJ1-1|NA|TRBV9|NA
CASSVVGTNTEAFF
TGTGCCAGCAGCGTAGTGGGGACGAACACTGAAGCTTTCTTT
>TRBJ2-5|TRBD1|TRBV5-8|NA
CASSPGQGVGETQYF
TGTGCCAGCAGCCCGGGACAGGGGGTCGGGGAGACCCAGTACTTC
>TRBJ1-2|TRBD1|TRBV30|few
CARDRRNYGYTF
TGTGCCCGGGACAGGAGAAACTATGGCTACACCTTC
>TRBJ1-2|TRBD1|TRBV11-2|medium-sized
CASSSTGIYGYTF
TGTGCCAGCAGCTCGACAGGGATCTATGGCTACACCTTC
>TRBJ2-5|NA|TRBV29-1|few
CSCPTLSGTQYF
TGCAGCTGTCCAACCCTTAGCGGGACCCAGTACTTC
>TRBJ2-4|NA|TRBV5-6|NA
CASSLLLKNIQYF
TGTGCCAGCAGCTTGCTTTTGAAAAACATTCAGTACTTC
>TRBJ2-3|NA|TRBV11-2|NA
CASSRSRVFTDTQYF
TGTGCCAGCAGCCGAAGTCGTGTATTCACAGATACGCAGTATTTT
>TRBJ2-5|TRBD1|TRBV30|NA
CAWSRLMRGQGHQETQYF
TGTGCCTGGAGTCGGTTAATGAGAGGACAGGGGCATCAAGAGACCCAGTACTTC
>TRBJ2-7|TRBD1|TRBV7-2|NA
CASSPQGAKQYF
TGTGCCAGCAGCCCTCAGGGGGCAAAGCAGTACTTC
>TRBJ2-2|NA|TRBV15|NA
CATSRDMYTGELFF
TGTGCCACCAGCAGAGATATGTACACCGGGGAGCTGTTTTTT
>TRBJ1-2|NA|TRBV2|NA
CASSGTAGGYTF
TGTGCCAGCAGTGGGACGGCTGGTGGCTACACCTTC
>TRBJ2-7|TRBD1|TRBV6-1|once
CASREIGQGGYEQYF
TGTGCCAGCAGAGAAATAGGACAGGGAGGCTACGAGCAGTACTTC
>TRBJ1-1|NA|TRBV29-1|NA
CSVLLNLNTEAFF
TGCAGCGTTCTCCTTAACCTTAACACTGAAGCTTTCTTT